Shown below are 22 T cell receptor beta chains from a single sample sequenced in a study of blood T cells in healthy people across ages (dated by TCRdb to about 2015). The method was 5' RACE. A second PCR of roughly 6 to 12 cycles was performed with a sample-barcoded 5' primer and a J-beta primer mix. TCRdb reanalyzed the raw reads on its own, using fastp at Q25 for trimming and MiXCR for clone calling, and kept in-frame beta chains. One record per CDR3 amino acid sequence lists the most common genes and DNA. The sample table shows fewer than 2 million distinct CDR3 sequences, and roughly 43% are seen once. Jointly, the top ten make up more than 20% of the sample. Sequencing was carried out using blood. The receptor source for this set is a human donor in good health.

This clonotype came up a few times. The chain combines TRBV20-1 with TRBJ1-1; D gene uncertain. Germline V gene sequence: CDR1 DFQATT, CDR2 SNEGSKA (reference sequence). CDR3 length: 14 amino acids. V lost 3 bases and J lost 1, with 12 bases in between. The CDR3 loop is CSASPELGNTEAFF. CDR3 coding DNA: TGCAGTGCTAGCCCGGAGCTGGGGAACACTGAAGCTTTCTTT.

The chain is built from TRBV28 and TRBJ1-1; D is unclear. Germline lookup yields CDR1 MDHEN and CDR2 SYDVKM. Trimming stripped 1 base from V and 1 base from J, with 13 bases between. The length of the CDR3 is 16 residues. DNA for the CDR3: TGTGCCAGCAGTTTATACCCCGCAGAGGGGAACACTGAAGCTTTCTTT. It is translated as CASSLYPAEGNTEAFF.

The rearrangement joins TRBV7-9 to TRBJ1-1, with TRBD1 as a possible D gene (5 bases). The germline V gene has CDR1 SEHNR and CDR2 FQNEAQ (reference sequence). The CDR3 contains 15 residues. V was shortened by 5 bases and J by 1 base, with 14 bases between the two germline ends. The CDR3 region is CASSPTGTKNTEAFF. The CDR3, as DNA: TGTGCCAGCAGCCCTACGGGGACGAAGAACACTGAAGCTTTCTTT. Variable domain in full (rest from reference TRBV7-9 and TRBJ1-1): DTGVSQNPRHKITKRGQNVTFRCDPISEHNRLYWYRQTLGQGPEFLTYFQNEAQLEKSRLLSDRFSAERPKGSFSTLEIQRTEQGDSAMYLCASSPTGTKNTEAFFGQGTRLTVV.

This chain joins TRBV11-3 and TRBJ2-5, with TRBD2 matching 14 bases. The J segment lost 0 bases and the V segment lost 4 bases, leaving 7 bases of the junction unmatched. CDR1 is SGHNT, CDR2 YENEEA, per germline. This CDR3 is built from 18 residues. The CDR3 here is CASSSGLAGAPDQETQYF. The CDR3, as DNA: TGTGCCAGCAGCTCGGGACTAGCGGGGGCCCCCGACCAAGAGACCCAGTACTTC.

The rearrangement joins TRBV5-1 to TRBJ1-1, with D tentatively TRBD1 (5 bases). Germline V gives CDR1 SGHRS, CDR2 YFSETQ. V lost 5 bases, J lost 5 bases, and 13 bases lay in between. This CDR3 has 13 residues. In DNA form, the CDR3 reads TGCGCCAGCAGTGGGGCTCCGGGAACTGAAGCTTTCTTT. Its protein is CASSGAPGTEAFF.

The CDR3 DNA sequence: TGTGCTAGTGGTTTGTCGAACACCGGGGAGCTGTTTTTT. Translated, it gives CASGLSNTGELFF. The genes are TRBV12-5 and TRBJ2-2; D gene unclear. The CDR3 runs to 13 residues. V was pared by 2 bases and J by 0 bases, with 1 base between. Germline V gene lookup returns CDR1 LGHNT and CDR2 FRNRAP.

This clonotype was seen only a few times. The V gene is TRBV11-1, the J gene TRBJ2-6; D perhaps matches TRBD1 (5 bases). Germline V lookup: CDR1 SGHAT, CDR2 FQDESV (reference sequence). The CDR3 is made up of 23 amino acids. V gave up 6 bases and J gave up 1 base, with 34 bases separating them. The CDR3 here is CASRPLRADDSTIKESGANVLTF. The CDR3 DNA is TGTGCCAGCAGACCCCTCCGTGCGGATGACAGCACTATCAAAGAATCTGGGGCCAACGTCCTGACTTTC.

The chain has TRBV15 and TRBJ2-3; TRBD1 agrees at 8 bases. With 3 bases clipped from V and 0 bases from J, the junction kept 5 bases outside the gene matches. CDR3 size: 16 residues. CDR1 is LNHNV, CDR2 YYDKDF, per germline (reference sequence). CDR3 sequence (DNA): TGTGCCACCAGCAGTGCGGGACAGGCAAGCACAGATACGCAGTATTTT. Its protein product is CATSSAGQASTDTQYF.

The V and J genes are TRBV24-1 and TRBJ2-7; D gene ambiguous. The end of the DNA fits TRBJ2-5 better, so the J call may be wrong. The CDR3 sequence is 15 residues long. Germline V gives CDR1 KGHDR, CDR2 SFDVKD. The CDR3 DNA is TGTGCCACCAGTGATTACGAGTCAGGTGGGGAGACCCAGTACTTC. It encodes CATSDYESGGETQYF.

The chain uses TRBV6-5 and TRBJ2-1, with D perhaps TRBD2 (6 bases). V gave up 6 bases and J gave up 10 bases, with 19 bases separating them. The CDR3 is 14 residues long. Germline loops: CDR1 MNHEY, CDR2 SVGAGI. CDR3 residues: CASRRGKPSPEQFF. The CDR3 DNA sequence: TGTGCCAGCAGACGGGGGAAACCTAGCCCAGAGCAGTTCTTC.

This clonotype has more than one count but fewer than ten. V is TRBV6-6 and J is TRBJ2-5; D perhaps matches TRBD2 (5 bases). V was pared by 5 bases and J by 11 bases, with 30 bases between. The CDR3 consists of 17 residues. Germline V CDR1 and CDR2: MNHNY, SVGAGI (reference sequence). CDR3 DNA: TGTGCCAGCAGTCTCGCCGACGGGGATCCTAGCTACAATGAGCAGTACTTC. Protein: CASSLADGDPSYNEQYF.

This clonotype was seen only once. The junction departs from germline at one end; a sequencing error may be responsible. The rearrangement joins TRBV29-1 to TRBJ2-1; 7 bases align to TRBD1. The CDR3 length is 13 residues. CDR1 is SQVTM and CDR2 is ANQGSEA in the germline V gene. CDR3 residues: CSVEEDRDNERFF. The DNA for the CDR3 is TGCAGCGTTGAAGAAGACAGGGACAATGAGCGGTTCTTC.

Worth noting for this clonotype: A much larger clonotype is one base distant, so this may be a read error. The CDR3 does not end in the conserved phenylalanine or tryptophan, so this is likely a read error. The rearrangement joins TRBV12-3 or TRBV12-4 to TRBJ2-5; 8 nucleotides align to TRBD1. The CDR3 is made up of 14 amino acids. The junction had 13 bases not matched to a gene; V was cut back by 5 bases and J by 11 bases. The CDR3 DNA is TGTGCCAGCAGTGAGACAGGGGAACAAACTGAGCAGTACATC. This encodes CASSETGEQTEQYI.

The chain recombines TRBV27 with TRBJ2-7; D uncertain. V lost 3 bases and J 5 bases, leaving 17 bases between the germline ends. The CDR3 runs 15 residues. Germline V lookup: CDR1 MNHEY, CDR2 SMNVEV (reference sequence). The CDR3 DNA reads TGTGCCAGCAGTTTCTCGGGTTACACATACCACGAGCAGTACTTC. The encoded protein is CASSFSGYTYHEQYF.

V gene TRBV25-1 combines with J gene TRBJ2-3, with D hard to call. CDR1 and CDR2 (germline): MGHDK, SYGVNS. V dropped 4 bases and J dropped 4 bases, with 18 bases sitting between them. The CDR3 contains 16 residues. CDR3 amino acids: CASSGYLGFQADTQYF. The CDR3 coding sequence is TGTGCCAGCAGTGGGTATTTGGGCTTCCAAGCAGATACGCAGTATTTT.

This clonotype occurred a few times. The rearrangement joins TRBV20-1 to TRBJ1-2, with 7 nucleotides matching TRBD1. Germline V gene sequence: CDR1 DFQATT, CDR2 SNEGSKA (reference sequence). J was trimmed by 1 base and V by 4 bases; bases with no gene match: 9. The CDR3 is 15 residues long. CDR3 loop: CSATSGGAINYGYTF. The CDR3 nucleotides read TGCAGTGCTACGTCAGGGGGGGCGATTAACTATGGCTACACCTTC.

The CDR3 DNA reads TGTGCCAGCAGCTGGAGGATAAGTGTTATGTACGCTGAAGCTTTCTTT. Residues: CASSWRISVMYAEAFF. The chain joins TRBV28 to TRBJ1-1; D not certain. CDR1 and CDR2 (germline): MDHEN, SYDVKM. The CDR3 runs to 16 residues. Trimming took off 6 bases at V and 6 bases at J, with 23 bases between the two ends.

The V and J genes are TRBV2 and TRBJ2-1; D unresolved. V was clipped by 4 bases and J by 7 bases, with 5 bases between them. The germline V gene has CDR1 SNHLY and CDR2 FYNNEI. The CDR3 has 11 amino acids. The CDR3 DNA is TGTGCCAGCAGTGGGTGGAATGAGCAGTTCTTC. As protein: CASSGWNEQFF.

This clonotype was observed a few times. The chain uses TRBV25-1 and TRBJ2-5; D gene unclear. The germline V gene has CDR1 MGHDK and CDR2 SYGVNS. The CDR3 is 11 amino acids. V lost 3 bases and J 11 bases, leaving 10 bases between the germline ends. The CDR3 DNA follows: TGTGCCAGCAGTGATTCCGCTAGGCAGTACTTC. Protein product: CASSDSARQYF.

This chain links TRBV12-3 or TRBV12-4 with TRBJ2-3, with TRBD2 identical over 8 bases. The CDR3 runs 18 residues. Trimming took 3 bases from V and 1 from J; bases not matched to a gene: 12. CDR3 sequence: CASSLVGGEIQGTDTQYF. The CDR3 DNA reads as TGTGCCAGCAGTTTGGTCGGGGGGGAGATTCAAGGCACAGATACGCAGTATTTT.

The genes are TRBV7-9 and TRBJ2-7; TRBD1 matches 7 bases. The length of the CDR3 is 14 residues. With V trimmed by 4 bases and J by 5 bases, 8 bases remained unmatched. Germline values: CDR1 SEHNR, CDR2 FQNEAQ (reference sequence). CDR3 DNA: TGTGCCAGCAGCTCTAGGACAGGTCCGGACGAGCAGTACTTC. This codes for CASSSRTGPDEQYF.

This clonotype was detected a few times. This sequence joins TRBV7-2 and TRBJ1-2; TRBD1 agrees at 7 bases. This CDR3 region has 16 residues. The germline gives CDR1 SGHTA, CDR2 FQGNSA. Unmatched junction bases numbered 9, after V lost 2 bases and J lost 3 bases. CDR3 nucleotides: TGTGCCAGCAGCTTAAGGGGGCAGGACAGCCACTATGGCTACACCTTC. The encoded protein is CASSLRGQDSHYGYTF.